The rows below give T cell receptor beta chains drawn from one sample of a study of beta chain features in type 1 diabetes. The method was immunoSEQ multiplex PCR; TCRdb's version includes in-frame clones alone and lacks a portion of them. The table has a few hundred thousand clones, 9.6% seen once. Sample: central memory CD4+ T cells from blood. These receptors were collected from a man aged 30-40 years with type 1 diabetes. Each CDR3 is given with its conserved first and last residue. Fields, in order: V gene, clone size, J gene, D gene, CDR3 length, CDR3 DNA, CDR3 protein. The D gene is left open where the match is weak. For some rows the clone size is stated as once, few or many, or as a class when expanded; others skip it.

TRBV7-6	.	TRBJ1-1	.	14	TGTGCCAGCAGCTTAACTACAGGGAACACTGAAGCTTTCTTT	CASSLTTGNTEAFF
TRBV19	.	TRBJ1-4	.	15	TGTGCCAGTAGTACCCCGGCGCTCCCTAATGAAAAACTGTTTTTT	CASSTPALPNEKLFF
TRBV28	few	TRBJ2-7	.	13	TGTGCCAGCACCCGGGACGCCTCCTACGAGCAGTACTTC	CASTRDASYEQYF
TRBV7-9	.	TRBJ2-7	.	15	TGTGCCAGCAGCTCCCCGGCAGGGGTCTCTTACGAGCAGTACTTC	CASSSPAGVSYEQYF
TRBV7-9	many	TRBJ2-5	TRBD2	12	TGTGCCAGCAGCTTAGATGGGACTAATGAGAACTTC	CASSLDGTNENF
TRBV6-5	few	TRBJ2-4	TRBD1	15	TGTGCCAGCCGCCTCGGACAGGCCGGTCTAGGCATTCAGTACTTC	CASRLGQAGLGIQYF
TRBV6-1	few	TRBJ2-2	.	13	TGTGCCAGCAGCCGCGACGGCACCGGGGAGCTGTTTTTT	CASSRDGTGELFF
TRBV7-9	.	TRBJ2-1	.	15	TGTGCCAGCAGCCCGGGCGGAGGGAGGACAAATGAGCAGTTCTTC	CASSPGGGRTNEQFF
TRBV4-1	.	TRBJ1-2	TRBD1	13	TGCGCCAGCAGCCGACAGGGTTCCTATGGCTACACCTTC	CASSRQGSYGYTF
TRBV25-1	.	TRBJ2-2	.	14	TGTGCCAGCAGTGAAATGCGTTATCTCGGGGAGCTGTTTTTT	CASSEMRYLGELFF
TRBV28	.	TRBJ1-2	.	13	TGTGCCAGCAGCAGGGACGGACGCTATGGCTACACCTTC	CASSRDGRYGYTF